This TCR beta chain was sequenced for a study of CD4+ T cells in melanoma (dated 2022 in TCRdb). For the study in its entirety: Neoantigen-specific CD4+ T cells in human melanoma were investigated in the study. Broad study findings and their caveats: Neoantigen-specific CD4+ T cells in melanoma were reported to have a range of differentiation states. Neoantigen-specific CD4+ T cells were reported to be correlated with the function of CD8+ T cells, macrophages and B cells.

The CDR3 sequence holds 13 residues, the cysteine and phenylalanine included. Solely the CDR3 DNA is kept, with 39 bases framed from the first base. Deletion took 5 bases off V and 0 bases off J, with a span of 7 bases between the germline ends. Looking up the germline V gene yields CDR1 SGHVS and CDR2 FNYEAQ. The library came from the immunoSEQ multiplex PCR assay. TCRdb obtained this table from immuneACCESS and retained in-frame rearrangements with V and J assigned. These tables miss some clones; where compared with another copy, unresolved V genes account for less than half of the shortfall, and the remainder is unexplained. Across this sample there are about 5,700 clones, with 65% to 70% seen only once. The ten largest clones take up 20% to 25% of the sample. Patients with melanoma were used as donors. Taking its sample share into account, this clone is medium-sized (0.01 to 0.1%). No antigen is known for it. No clone much larger than this one lies a single base away; base qualities are absent.

The sequenced sample consisted of cells from a culture (not recorded whether cultured in vitro). The chain couples TRBV7-6 to TRBJ2-5, with no confident D gene call. The source is a human donor with melanoma. The DNA sequence is TGTGCCAGCAGCAAGGGCCACCAAGAGACCCAGTACTTC. This sequence encodes CASSKGHQETQYF. The reference TRBV7-6 and TRBJ2-5 proteins fill in what lies around the CDR3, so the full variable domain reads GAGVSQSPRYKVTKRGQDVALRCDPISGHVSLYWYRQALGQGPEFLTYFNYEAQQDKSGLPNDRFSAERPEGSISTLTIQRTEQRDSAMYRCASSKGHQETQYFGPGTRLLVL.